The sequence of this T cell receptor (beta chain) was determined in a study of CXCR3-negative and CXCR3-positive naive CD8 T cells. CDR3 length: 13 amino acids. CDR1 and CDR2 from the germline V gene are SQVTM and ANQGSEA. The authors made the TRB cDNA libraries by 5' RACE using UMI labels. TCRdb reprocessed the 5' RACE reads and stores each CDR3 protein as one record, lacking DNA. The sample totals 150,000 or so distinct CDR3 sequences; its top ten clones hold approximately 0.51%. About this clonotype itself: What it binds is not known.

Study-wide points: Naive cells positive for CXCR3 carried more hydrophobic TRB CDR3s than CXCR3-negative ones.

This chain links TRBV29-1 with TRBJ2-2; absent DNA, TCRdb's TRBD1 call cannot be checked. This sequence was found in a human donor in good health. Some clones in this sample may be carry-over from other donors' samples. Sequenced material: naive CXCR3+ CD8+ T cells from blood. Documented subset: CD45RO-CCR7+CD27+CD95- naive CD8+ T cells expressing CXCR3 (TNR3+). This chain's CDR3 is CSVVQGYTGELFF.